These 9 T cell receptor beta chains originate from one sample sequenced in a study of blood T cell repertoires in COVID-19. TCRdb's table, derived via immunoSEQ multiplex PCR, lists solely in-frame clones and lacks some. Of approximately 290,000 clones in the sample, 90% were seen once. Sequencing was performed on PBMCs or T cells enriched from blood (not recorded which). The origin of the receptors is a woman aged 18 to 35 with acute COVID-19.

This clone was detected only once. CDR3 amino acids: CASSTRPGTSGRASYEQYF. Written as DNA, the CDR3 is TGTGCCAGCAGTACTCGCCCGGGGACTAGCGGGAGGGCCAGTTACGAGCAGTACTTC. V is TRBV27 and J is TRBJ2-7; 16 nucleotides match TRBD2. V lost 5 bases, J lost 4 bases, and 14 bases stayed unmatched. The CDR3 consists of 19 residues. Germline V gene lookup returns CDR1 MNHEY and CDR2 SMNVEV (reference sequence).

The V and J genes are TRBV5-4 and TRBJ1-2; D is ambiguous. Per germline, CDR1 SGHNT and CDR2 YYREEE (reference sequence). The CDR3 has 14 residues. Between the trimmed V and J ends, which lost 2 bases and 5 bases, there was a span of 13 bases. This CDR3 reads CASSLVTETYGYTF. In DNA, the CDR3 is TGTGCCAGCAGCTTAGTCACTGAAACTTATGGCTACACCTTC.

The chain combines TRBV5-1 with TRBJ2-7, with 9 bases fitting TRBD2. CDR3 length equals 15 residues. Looked up from germline, CDR1 is SGHRS and CDR2 is YFSETQ. V shed 3 bases and J 5 bases; nucleotides not matched to a gene: 9. The CDR3 region has the DNA TGCGCCAGCAGCTCATTTTCTAGCGGGACTCACGAGCAGTACTTC. Translation gives CASSSFSSGTHEQYF.

The chain couples TRBV5-4 to TRBJ1-2; 9 bases map to TRBD1. Germline CDR1 and CDR2: SGHNT and YYREEE (reference sequence). CDR3 length: 16 amino acids. J lost 3 bases, V lost 2 bases, and 8 bases had no gene match. The CDR3 nucleotides read TGTGCCAGCAGCTTTTTGGGGGACAGGGCGGACTATGGCTACACCTTC. As protein: CASSFLGDRADYGYTF.

The rearrangement links TRBV11-3 to TRBJ2-7, with D possibly being TRBD1 (5 bases). Germline V gives CDR1 SGHNT, CDR2 YENEEA. The CDR3 is made up of 15 amino acids. Trimming shortened V by 8 bases and J by 9 bases, and 26 bases separated the two germline ends. The CDR3 protein is CASSFAETPLRGQYF. CDR3 in DNA: TGTGCCAGCTCCTTTGCCGAGACCCCCCTTAGGGGGCAGTACTTC.

The DNA for the CDR3 is TGTGCCAGCAGTCCGGGACTAGCGGGGTTTGAGCAGTTCTTC. This gives the protein CASSPGLAGFEQFF. The rearrangement links TRBV2 to TRBJ2-1, with 13 bases lining up with TRBD2. The CDR3 length is 14 residues. The junction had 4 bases not matched to a gene; V was cut back by 5 bases and J by 9 bases. Per germline, CDR1 SNHLY and CDR2 FYNNEI.

The chain combines TRBV29-1 with TRBJ2-7; 7 nucleotides line up with TRBD1. Germline values: CDR1 SQVTM, CDR2 ANQGSEA. The CDR3 extends over 15 amino acids. V lost 7 bases to trimming and J lost 2 bases; unmatched junction nucleotides: 14. The DNA for the CDR3 is TGCAGCGCACGACAGGGCGGTCCAGTAACCTACGAGCAGTACTTC. It yields the protein CSARQGGPVTYEQYF.

The rearrangement joins TRBV11-2 to TRBJ2-2; D is possibly TRBD1 (6 bases). There are 13 residues in the CDR3. V was pared by 4 bases and J by 9 bases, with 12 bases between. Germline CDR1 SGHAT, CDR2 FQNNGV. The DNA of the CDR3 is TGTGCCAGCAGCTCTAACAGGGAACGGGAGCTGTTTTTT. Translation gives CASSSNRERELFF.

The V and J genes are TRBV29-1 and TRBJ1-1; perhaps TRBD1 as D (5 bases). The CDR3 totals 16 residues. The V gene lost 3 bases and the J gene lost 1 base, with 18 bases spanning the gap. Per germline, CDR1 SQVTM and CDR2 ANQGSEA. CDR3 residues: CSVDSGTWGGNTEAFF. The CDR3 DNA follows: TGCAGCGTTGATTCGGGTACCTGGGGGGGGAACACTGAAGCTTTCTTT.